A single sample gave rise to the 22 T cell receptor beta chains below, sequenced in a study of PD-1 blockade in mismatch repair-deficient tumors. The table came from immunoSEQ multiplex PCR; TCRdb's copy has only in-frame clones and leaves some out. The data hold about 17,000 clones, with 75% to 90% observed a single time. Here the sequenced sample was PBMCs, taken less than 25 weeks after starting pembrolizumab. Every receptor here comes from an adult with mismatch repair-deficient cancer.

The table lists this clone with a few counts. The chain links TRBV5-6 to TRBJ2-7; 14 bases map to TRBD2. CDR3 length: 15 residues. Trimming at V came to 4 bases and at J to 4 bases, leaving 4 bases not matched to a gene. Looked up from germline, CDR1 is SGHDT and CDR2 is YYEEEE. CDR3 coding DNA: TGTGCCAGCAGCCTGGGACTAGCGGGAGTATACGAGCAGTACTTC. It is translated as CASSLGLAGVYEQYF.

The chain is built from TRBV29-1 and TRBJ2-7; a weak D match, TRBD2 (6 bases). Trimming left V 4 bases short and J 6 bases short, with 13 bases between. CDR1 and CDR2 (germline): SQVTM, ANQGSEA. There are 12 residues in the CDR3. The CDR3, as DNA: TGCAGCGTTGTCAGGGTGGAGGGCGAGCAGTACTTC. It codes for CSVVRVEGEQYF.

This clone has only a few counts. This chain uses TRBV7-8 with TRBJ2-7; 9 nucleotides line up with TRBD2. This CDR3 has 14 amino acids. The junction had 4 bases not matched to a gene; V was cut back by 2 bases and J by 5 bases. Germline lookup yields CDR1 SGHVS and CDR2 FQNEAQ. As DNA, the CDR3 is TGTGCCAGCAGCTTACAACCTAGCGGGGACGAGCAGTACTTC. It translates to CASSLQPSGDEQYF.

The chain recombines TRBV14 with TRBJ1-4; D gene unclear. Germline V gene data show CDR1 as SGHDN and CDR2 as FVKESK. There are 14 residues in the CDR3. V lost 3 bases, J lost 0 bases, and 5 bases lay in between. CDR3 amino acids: CASSHSATNEKLFF. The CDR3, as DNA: TGTGCCAGCAGCCATTCTGCAACTAATGAAAAACTGTTTTTT.

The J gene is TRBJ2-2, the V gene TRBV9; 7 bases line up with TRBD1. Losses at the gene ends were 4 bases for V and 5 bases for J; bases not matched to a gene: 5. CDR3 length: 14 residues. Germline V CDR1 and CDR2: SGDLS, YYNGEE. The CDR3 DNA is TGTGCCAGCAGCCCACAGGGGAAAACCGGGGAGCTGTTTTTT. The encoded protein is CASSPQGKTGELFF.

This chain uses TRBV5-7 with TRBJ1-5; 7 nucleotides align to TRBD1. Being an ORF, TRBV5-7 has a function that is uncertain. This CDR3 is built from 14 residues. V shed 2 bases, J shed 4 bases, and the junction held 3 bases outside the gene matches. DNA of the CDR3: TGTGCCAGCAGCTTCGGGACAGTTAATCAGCCCCAGCATTTT. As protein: CASSFGTVNQPQHF.

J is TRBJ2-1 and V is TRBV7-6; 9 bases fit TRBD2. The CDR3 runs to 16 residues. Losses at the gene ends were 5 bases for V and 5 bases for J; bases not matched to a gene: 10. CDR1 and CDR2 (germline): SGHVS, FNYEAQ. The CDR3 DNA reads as TGTGCCAGCAGCCATATTAGCGGGAGTGGCCACAATGAGCAGTTCTTC. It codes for CASSHISGSGHNEQFF.

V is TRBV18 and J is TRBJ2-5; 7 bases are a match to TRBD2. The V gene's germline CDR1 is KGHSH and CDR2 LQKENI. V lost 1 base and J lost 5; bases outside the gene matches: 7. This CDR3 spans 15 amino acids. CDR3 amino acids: CASSPRAGEAETQYF. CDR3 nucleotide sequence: TGTGCCAGCTCACCACGGGCGGGAGAGGCGGAGACCCAGTACTTC.

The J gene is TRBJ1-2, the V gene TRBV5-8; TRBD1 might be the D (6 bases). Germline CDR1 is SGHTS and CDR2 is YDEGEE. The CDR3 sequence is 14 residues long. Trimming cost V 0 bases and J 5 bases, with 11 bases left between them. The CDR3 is CASSLDPGVYGYTF. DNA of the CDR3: TGTGCCAGCAGCTTGGATCCAGGGGTGTATGGCTACACCTTC.

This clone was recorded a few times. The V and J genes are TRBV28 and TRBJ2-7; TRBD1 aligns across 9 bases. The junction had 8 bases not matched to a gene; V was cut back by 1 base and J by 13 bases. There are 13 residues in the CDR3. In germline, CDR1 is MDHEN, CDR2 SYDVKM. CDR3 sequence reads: CASSLSGHRGPYF. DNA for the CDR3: TGTGCCAGCAGTTTATCCGGCCACAGGGGGCCCTACTTC.

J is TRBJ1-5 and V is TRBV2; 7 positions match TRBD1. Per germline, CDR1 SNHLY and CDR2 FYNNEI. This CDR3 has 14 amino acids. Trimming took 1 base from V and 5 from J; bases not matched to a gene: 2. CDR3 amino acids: CASSEGQGDQPQHF. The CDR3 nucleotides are TGTGCCAGCAGTGAAGGACAGGGAGATCAGCCCCAGCATTTT.

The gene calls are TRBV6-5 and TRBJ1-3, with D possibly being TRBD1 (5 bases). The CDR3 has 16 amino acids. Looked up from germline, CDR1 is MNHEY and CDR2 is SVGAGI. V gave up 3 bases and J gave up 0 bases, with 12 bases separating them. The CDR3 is CASSYVSGNSGNTIYF. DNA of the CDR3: TGTGCCAGCAGTTATGTGTCAGGGAACTCTGGAAACACCATATATTTT.

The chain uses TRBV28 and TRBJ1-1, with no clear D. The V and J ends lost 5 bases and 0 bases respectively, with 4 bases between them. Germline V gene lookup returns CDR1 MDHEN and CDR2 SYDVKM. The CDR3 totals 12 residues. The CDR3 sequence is CASSPLNTEAFF. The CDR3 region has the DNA TGTGCCAGCAGTCCCTTGAACACTGAAGCTTTCTTT.

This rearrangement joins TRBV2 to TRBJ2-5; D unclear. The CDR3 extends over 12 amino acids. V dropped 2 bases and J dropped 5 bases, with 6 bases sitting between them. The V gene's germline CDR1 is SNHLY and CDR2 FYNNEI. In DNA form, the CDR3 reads TGTGCCAGCAGTGAATCCGGGGAGACCCAGTACTTC. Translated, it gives CASSESGETQYF. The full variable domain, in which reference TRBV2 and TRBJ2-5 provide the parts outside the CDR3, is EPEVTQTPSHQVTQMGQEVILRCVPISNHLYFYWYRQILGQKVEFLVSFYNNEISEKSEIFDDQFSVERPDGSNFTLKIRSTKLEDSAMYFCASSESGETQYFGPGTRLLVL.

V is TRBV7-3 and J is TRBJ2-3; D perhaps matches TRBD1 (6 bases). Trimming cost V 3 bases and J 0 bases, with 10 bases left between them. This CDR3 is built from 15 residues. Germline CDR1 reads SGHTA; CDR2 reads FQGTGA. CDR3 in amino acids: CASSFAGASTDTQYF. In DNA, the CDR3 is TGTGCCAGCAGCTTTGCAGGGGCTAGCACAGATACGCAGTATTTT.

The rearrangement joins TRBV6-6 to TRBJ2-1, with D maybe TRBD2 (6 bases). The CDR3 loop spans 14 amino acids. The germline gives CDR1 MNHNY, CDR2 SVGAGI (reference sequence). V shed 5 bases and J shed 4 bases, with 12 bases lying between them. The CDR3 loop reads CASSRQDYYNEQFF. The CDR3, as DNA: TGTGCCAGCAGTCGCCAGGACTATTACAATGAGCAGTTCTTC.

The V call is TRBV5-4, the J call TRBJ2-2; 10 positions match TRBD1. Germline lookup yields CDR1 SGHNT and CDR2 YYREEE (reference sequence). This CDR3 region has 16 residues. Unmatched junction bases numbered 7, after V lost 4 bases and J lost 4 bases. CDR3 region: CASSNTDRGRTGELFF. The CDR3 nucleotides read TGTGCCAGCAGCAATACCGACAGGGGGCGCACCGGGGAGCTGTTTTTT.

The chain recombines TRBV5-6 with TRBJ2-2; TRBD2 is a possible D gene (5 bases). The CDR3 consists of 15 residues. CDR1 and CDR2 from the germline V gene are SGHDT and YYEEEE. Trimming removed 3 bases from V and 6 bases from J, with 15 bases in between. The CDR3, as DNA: TGTGCCAGCAGCTGGACTCCTCTCGAGCCCGGGGAGCTGTTTTTT. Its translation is CASSWTPLEPGELFF.

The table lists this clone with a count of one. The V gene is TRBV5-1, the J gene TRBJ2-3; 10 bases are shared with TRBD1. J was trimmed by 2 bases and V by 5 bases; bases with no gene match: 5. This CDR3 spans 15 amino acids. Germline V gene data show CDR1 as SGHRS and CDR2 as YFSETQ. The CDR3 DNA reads TGCGCCAGCAGAGGGACAGGGGACCTCACAGATACGCAGTATTTT. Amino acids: CASRGTGDLTDTQYF.

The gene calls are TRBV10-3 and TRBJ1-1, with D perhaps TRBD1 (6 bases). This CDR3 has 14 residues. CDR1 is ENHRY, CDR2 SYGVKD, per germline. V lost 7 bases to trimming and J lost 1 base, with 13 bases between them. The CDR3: CAITRQVSNTEAFF. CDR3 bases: TGTGCCATCACCCGACAGGTTTCGAACACTGAAGCTTTCTTT.

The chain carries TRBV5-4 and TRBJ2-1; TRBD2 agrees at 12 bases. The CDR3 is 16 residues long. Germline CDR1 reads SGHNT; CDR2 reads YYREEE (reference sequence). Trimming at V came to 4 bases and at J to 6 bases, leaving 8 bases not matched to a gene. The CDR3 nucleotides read TGTGCCAGCAGCCCGACTAGCGGGAGTTACGGCAATGAGCAGTTCTTC. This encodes CASSPTSGSYGNEQFF.

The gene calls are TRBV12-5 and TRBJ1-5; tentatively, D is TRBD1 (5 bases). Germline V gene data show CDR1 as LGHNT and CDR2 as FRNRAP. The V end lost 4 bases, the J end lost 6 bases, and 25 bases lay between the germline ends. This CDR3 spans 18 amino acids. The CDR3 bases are TGTGCTAGTGGTTCCGACCCCGACATGGGGGGGGTCGGTCAGCCCCAGCATTTT. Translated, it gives CASGSDPDMGGVGQPQHF.